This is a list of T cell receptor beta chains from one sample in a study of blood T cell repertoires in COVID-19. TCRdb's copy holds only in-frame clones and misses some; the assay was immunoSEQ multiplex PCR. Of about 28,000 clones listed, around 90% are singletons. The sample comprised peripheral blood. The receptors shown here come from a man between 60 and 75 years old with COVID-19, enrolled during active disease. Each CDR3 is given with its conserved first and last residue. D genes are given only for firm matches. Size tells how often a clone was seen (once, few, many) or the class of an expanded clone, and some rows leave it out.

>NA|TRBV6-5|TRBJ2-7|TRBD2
CASRPSGRYEQYF
TGTGCCAGCAGACCTAGCGGGAGATACGAGCAGTACTTC
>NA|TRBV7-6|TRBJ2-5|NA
CASSLGDQETQYF
TGTGCCAGCAGCTTAGGAGACCAAGAGACCCAGTACTTC
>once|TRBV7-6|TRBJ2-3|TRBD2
CASSRGSGLPYTQYF
TGTGCCAGCAGCCGGGGGTCGGGACTACCCTATACGCAGTATTTT
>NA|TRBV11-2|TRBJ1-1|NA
CASSEGQGTEAFF
TGTGCCAGCAGCGAGGGGCAGGGGACTGAAGCTTTCTTT
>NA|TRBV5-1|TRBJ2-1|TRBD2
CASSLGLTSGNEQFF
TGCGCCAGCAGCTTGGGATTGACTAGCGGCAATGAGCAGTTCTTC
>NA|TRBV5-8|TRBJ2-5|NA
CASSQSAQETQYF
TGTGCCAGCAGCCAGAGCGCTCAAGAGACCCAGTACTTC
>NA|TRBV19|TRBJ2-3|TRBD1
CASTPRTTGVDTQYF
TGTGCCAGTACTCCAAGAACGACAGGGGTTGATACGCAGTATTTT
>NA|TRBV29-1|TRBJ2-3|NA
CSVGMTGGTDTQYF
TGCAGCGTTGGTATGACAGGAGGAACAGATACGCAGTATTTT
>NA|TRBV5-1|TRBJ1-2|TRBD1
CASSPGTGSRGYTF
TGCGCCAGCAGCCCTGGGACAGGGAGTAGAGGCTACACCTTC
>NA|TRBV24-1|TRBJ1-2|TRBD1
CATSGSGQGLGYTF
TGTGCCACCAGTGGATCGGGACAGGGGTTGGGCTACACCTTC
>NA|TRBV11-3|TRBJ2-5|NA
CASSSPRGQETQYF
TGTGCCAGCAGCTCTCCGAGAGGACAAGAGACCCAGTACTTC
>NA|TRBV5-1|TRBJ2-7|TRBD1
CASSLDPGQGYEQYF
TGCGCCAGCAGCTTAGACCCGGGACAGGGCTACGAGCAGTACTTC
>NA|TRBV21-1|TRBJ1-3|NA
CASSKGQGLSDSGNTIYF
TGTGCCAGCAGCAAAGGGCAGGGGCTCAGCGACTCTGGAAACACCATATATTTT
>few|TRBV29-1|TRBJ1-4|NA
CSVEEIPTRAGGGKLFF
TGCAGCGTTGAAGAGATCCCAACCCGGGCGGGAGGAGGAAAACTGTTTTTT
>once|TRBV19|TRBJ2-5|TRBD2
CASSTETTSPKRETQYF
TGTGCCAGTAGTACCGAGACGACTAGCCCTAAGAGAGAGACCCAGTACTTC
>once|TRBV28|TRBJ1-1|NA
CASSLSGTGGTEAFF
TGTGCCAGCAGTTTATCGGGGACGGGGGGCACTGAAGCTTTCTTT
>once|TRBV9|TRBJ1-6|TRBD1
CASSARGGITGSPLHF
TGTGCCAGCAGCGCTCGAGGGGGCATTACGGGGTCACCCCTCCACTTT
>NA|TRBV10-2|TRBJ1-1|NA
CASSELGLTRNTEAFF
TGCGCCAGCAGTGAGCTTGGCCTTACTAGGAACACTGAAGCTTTCTTT
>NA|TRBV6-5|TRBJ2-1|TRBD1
CASSRPGTGGTEQFF
TGTGCCAGCAGTCGTCCCGGGACAGGGGGGACTGAGCAGTTCTTC
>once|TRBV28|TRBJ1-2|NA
CASNASPGGNYGYTF
TGTGCCAGCAACGCAAGTCCGGGGGGGAACTATGGCTACACCTTC
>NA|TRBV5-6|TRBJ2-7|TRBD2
CASSVGLDFYEQYF
TGTGCCAGCAGCGTGGGACTAGATTTCTACGAGCAGTACTTC
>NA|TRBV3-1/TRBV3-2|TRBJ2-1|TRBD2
CASSQDPGTSGRASWNEQFF
TGTGCCAGCAGCCAAGATCCCGGGACTAGCGGGAGGGCGAGTTGGAATGAGCAGTTCTTC
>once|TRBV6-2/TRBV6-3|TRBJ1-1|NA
CASSYSLPGLEAFF
TGTGCCAGCAGTTACTCTCTCCCGGGACTTGAAGCTTTCTTT
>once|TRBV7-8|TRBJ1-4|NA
CASSLTSRGGGISNEKLFF
TGTGCCAGCAGCTTAACATCCCGAGGTGGCGGGATATCTAATGAAAAACTGTTTTTT
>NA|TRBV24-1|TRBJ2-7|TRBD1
CAVKGQGLNEQYF
TGTGCCGTGAAGGGACAGGGGTTGAACGAGCAGTACTTC
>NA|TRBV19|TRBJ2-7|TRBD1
CASSTGRDRDSGQYF
TGTGCCAGTAGTACCGGCCGGGACAGGGATTCGGGGCAGTACTTC
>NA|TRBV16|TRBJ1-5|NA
CASSHSPGQFNSNQPQHF
TGTGCCAGCAGCCACTCCCCGGGTCAGTTCAATAGCAATCAGCCCCAGCATTTT
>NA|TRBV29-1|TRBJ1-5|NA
CSVGDGGSNQPQHF
TGCAGCGTTGGGGACGGGGGGAGCAATCAGCCCCAGCATTTT
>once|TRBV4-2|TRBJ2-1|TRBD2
CASSQDRLAAYNEQFF
TGTGCCAGCAGCCAAGATCGGCTAGCGGCCTACAATGAGCAGTTCTTC
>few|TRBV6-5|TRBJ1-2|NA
CASSRTGLANYGYTF
TGTGCCAGCAGTAGAACAGGCCTAGCTAACTATGGCTACACCTTC
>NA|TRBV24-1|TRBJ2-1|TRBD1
CATSDAGTGEFNEQFF
TGTGCCACCAGTGATGCCGGGACAGGGGAGTTCAATGAGCAGTTCTTC
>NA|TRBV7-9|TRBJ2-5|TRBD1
CASSSQGAGETQYF
TGTGCCAGCAGCTCACAGGGGGCAGGGGAGACCCAGTACTTC
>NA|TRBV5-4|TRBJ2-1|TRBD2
CASSETSGLYNEQFF
TGTGCCAGCAGCGAAACTAGCGGGCTATACAATGAGCAGTTCTTC
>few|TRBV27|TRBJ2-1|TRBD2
CASSFSRTSGRTPEFF
TGTGCCAGCAGTTTCTCTCGGACTAGCGGGAGGACCCCGGAGTTCTTC
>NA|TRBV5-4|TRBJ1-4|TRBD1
CATSDRADEKLFF
TGTGCCACCTCGGACAGGGCGGATGAAAAACTGTTTTTT
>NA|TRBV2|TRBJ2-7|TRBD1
CARRGTGAYEQYF
TGTGCCAGGCGGGGGACAGGGGCTTACGAGCAGTACTTC
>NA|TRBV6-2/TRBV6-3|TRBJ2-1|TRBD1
CASSPGQHNEQFF
TGTGCCAGCAGCCCGGGACAGCACAATGAGCAGTTCTTC
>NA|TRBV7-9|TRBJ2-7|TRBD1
CASRGTDDEQYF
TGTGCCAGCAGGGGGACAGACGACGAGCAGTACTTC
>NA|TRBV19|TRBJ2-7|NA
CASSIPRAGGYEQYF
TGTGCCAGTAGTATACCCCGCGCAGGGGGGTACGAGCAGTACTTC
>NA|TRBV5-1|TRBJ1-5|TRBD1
CASSLGGQGEQPQHF
TGCGCCAGCAGCCTTGGGGGGCAGGGGGAACAGCCCCAGCATTTT
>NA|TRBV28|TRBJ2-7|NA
CASIGPDSYEQYF
TGTGCCAGCATTGGTCCAGATTCCTACGAGCAGTACTTC
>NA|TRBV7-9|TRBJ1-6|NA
CASSLTDSPLHF
TGTGCCAGCAGCTTAACGGATTCACCCCTCCACTTT
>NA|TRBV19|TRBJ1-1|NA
CASRRQADTEAFF
TGTGCCAGTAGAAGACAGGCCGACACTGAAGCTTTCTTT
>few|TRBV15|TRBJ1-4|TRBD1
CATSEDRGDEKLFF
TGTGCCACCAGCGAGGACAGGGGGGATGAAAAACTGTTTTTT
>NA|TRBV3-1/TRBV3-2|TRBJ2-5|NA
CASSQVGGTQYF
TGTGCCAGCAGCCAAGTCGGGGGGACCCAGTACTTC
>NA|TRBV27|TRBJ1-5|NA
CASSFLTDSNQPQHF
TGTGCCAGCAGTTTCTTGACAGATAGCAATCAGCCCCAGCATTTT
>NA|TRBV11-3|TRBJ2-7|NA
CASSLSQQGGYYEQYF
TGTGCCAGCAGCCTCTCACAGCAGGGGGGATACTACGAGCAGTACTTC
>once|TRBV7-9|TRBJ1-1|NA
CASSLSEVTEAFF
TGTGCCAGCAGCTTATCAGAGGTCACTGAAGCTTTCTTT
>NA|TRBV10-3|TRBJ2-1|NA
CAISVGQNNEQFF
TGTGCCATCAGTGTCGGACAGAACAATGAGCAGTTCTTC